The rows below give T cell receptor beta chains drawn from one sample of a study of T-cell reconstitution after alpha-beta-depleted transplantation in children. TCRdb re-derived calls from the PCR reads in MiXCR, one entry per CDR3 protein. This sample carries 250,000 to 300,000 distinct CDR3 sequences, around 10% of them seen once, and the ten largest clones take less than 25%. Specimen: peripheral blood, collected 180 days after TCRalphabeta/CD19-depleted stem cell transplant. These receptors originate from a male patient aged 2 to 10 who had a stem cell transplant for chronic granulomatous disease, so the T cells may come from the graft donor. The conserved cysteine and the conserved F or W are not part of the CDR3 here. The order of the fields is V gene, J gene, CDR3 protein.

v_gene: TRBV20-1
j_gene: TRBJ2-3
CDR3aa: SARGGGLAGLADTQY

v_gene: TRBV4-2
j_gene: TRBJ2-7
CDR3aa: ASSQELGLAGSYEQY

v_gene: TRBV6-5
j_gene: TRBJ2-1
CDR3aa: ASSYSPGVRNEQF

v_gene: TRBV28
j_gene: TRBJ2-1
CDR3aa: ASGPGTGSYNEQF

v_gene: TRBV11-1
j_gene: TRBJ1-1
CDR3aa: ASSPYHRDRIPVSAF

v_gene: TRBV29-1
j_gene: TRBJ2-7
CDR3aa: SVAGTSGFGTEQY

v_gene: TRBV6-1
j_gene: TRBJ2-2
CDR3aa: ASRIAGGPPASELF

v_gene: TRBV18
j_gene: TRBJ2-6
CDR3aa: ASSLRTEANVLT

v_gene: TRBV29-1
j_gene: TRBJ2-1
CDR3aa: SLRGVAGFVYEQF

v_gene: TRBV28
j_gene: TRBJ2-5
CDR3aa: ASSLYRGRETQY

v_gene: TRBV11-2
j_gene: TRBJ2-7
CDR3aa: ASSIRTGAYEQY

v_gene: TRBV5-4
j_gene: TRBJ2-7
CDR3aa: ASSVGLAAYEQY

v_gene: TRBV5-1
j_gene: TRBJ2-1
CDR3aa: ASSFEGSPGNEQF

v_gene: TRBV5-1
j_gene: TRBJ2-7
CDR3aa: ASSFTSGVAYEQY

v_gene: TRBV30
j_gene: TRBJ2-1
CDR3aa: AWGSGSNIVNEQF

v_gene: TRBV5-1
j_gene: TRBJ2-7
CDR3aa: ASRVPGQGRSEQY

v_gene: TRBV29-1
j_gene: TRBJ2-3
CDR3aa: SVEDPSGGASDTQY

v_gene: TRBV5-1
j_gene: TRBJ2-3
CDR3aa: ASSLKNTQY

v_gene: TRBV29-1
j_gene: TRBJ2-3
CDR3aa: SVGRDIGTDTQY

v_gene: TRBV5-1
j_gene: TRBJ2-2
CDR3aa: ASSLSGSNTGELF

v_gene: TRBV28
j_gene: TRBJ2-3
CDR3aa: ASITAGLTSTDTQY